The subject of this entry is one T cell receptor (beta chain). The data were obtained in a study of tumor-infiltrating lymphocytes in localized non-small cell lung cancer. Profiling relied on immunoSEQ multiplex PCR, and the TCRdb table lists in-frame clones only, not all of them. The sample includes over 11,000 clones, around 82% of them seen just once. CDR3 size: 16 residues. In germline, CDR1 is LGHNA, CDR2 YNFKEQ. The V gene lost 0 bases and the J gene lost 2 bases, with 10 bases spanning the gap. The origin of this receptor is a human donor with non-small cell lung cancer. Sequencing used lung tumor tissue. This sequence joins TRBV4-2 and TRBJ2-2; D may be TRBD1 (5 bases). CDR3: CASSQEVGANTGELFF. For the CDR3, the DNA is TGTGCCAGCAGCCAAGAAGTAGGGGCCAACACCGGGGAGCTGTTTTTT.